This passage covers 19 T cell receptor beta chains from one sample sequenced in a study of a mutant IDH1 vaccine in newly diagnosed glioma. The antigens for these receptors are not known. The time point is: week 47, end of study. In the vaccine, a single dose held 300 ug of the mutant IDH1 20-mer peptide, along with topical imiquimod. Assay used: immunoSEQ multiplex PCR; TCRdb lists only in-frame clones, some missing. The repertoire holds over 80,000 clones, with approximately 80% as singletons. The sequences come from PBMCs, collected from a glioma patient whose treatment included an IDH1 peptide vaccine. Every receptor here comes from a man aged 35-49 years with glioma.

The rearrangement uses TRBV7-6 and TRBJ2-3, with D possibly being TRBD2 (6 bases). CDR3 length equals 16 residues. The germline V gene has CDR1 SGHVS and CDR2 FNYEAQ. Trimming shortened V by 5 bases and J by 1 base, and 16 bases separated the two germline ends. In DNA form, the CDR3 reads TGTGCCAGCAGCCCCCTTAGTGGAGGGGGCACAGATACGCAGTATTTT. Translation: CASSPLSGGGTDTQYF.

The chain is built from TRBV5-1 and TRBJ2-6, with TRBD1 matching 9 bases. The CDR3 runs to 17 residues. Unmatched junction bases numbered 8, after V lost 4 bases and J lost 3 bases. CDR1 is SGHRS, CDR2 YFSETQ, per germline. In nucleotides, the CDR3 is TGCGCCAGCAGCGCGGGACAGGGCGGCTATGGGGCCAACGTCCTGACTTTC. This gives the protein CASSAGQGGYGANVLTF.

The chain's CDR3 is CASSLPGYEQYF. The CDR3 DNA is TGTGCCAGCAGCTTACCAGGGTACGAGCAGTACTTC. V and J are TRBV7-9 and TRBJ2-7; D is possibly TRBD1 (5 bases). Germline-derived CDR1 and CDR2 are SEHNR and FQNEAQ (reference sequence). There are 12 residues in the CDR3. V lost 2 bases to trimming and J lost 4 bases, with 6 bases between them.

The CDR3 DNA reads TGTGCCAGCAGTAAACTCCATGTATTTTCTGAAGCTTTCTTT. Its translation is CASSKLHVFSEAFF. The chain carries TRBV27 and TRBJ1-1; D is unclear. Trimming removed 5 bases at V and 6 bases at J, with 16 bases between. Germline V gives CDR1 MNHEY, CDR2 SMNVEV (reference sequence). The CDR3 length is 14 residues.

This rearrangement joins TRBV5-4 to TRBJ2-3; D call uncertain. V lost 0 bases, J lost 2 bases, and 10 bases lay in between. The CDR3 consists of 15 residues. Germline V gene lookup returns CDR1 SGHNT and CDR2 YYREEE (reference sequence). CDR3: CASSLEASYTDTQYF. CDR3 nucleotide sequence: TGTGCCAGCAGCTTGGAGGCATCCTACACAGATACGCAGTATTTT.

The J gene is TRBJ2-3, the V gene TRBV19, with 9 bases that match TRBD2. Germline values: CDR1 LNHDA, CDR2 SQIVND (reference sequence). This CDR3 is 15 amino acids long. V trimming: 3 bases; J trimming: 2 bases; junction bases outside the gene matches: 3. CDR3 DNA sequence: TGTGCCAGTAGTATGGGCGGGGGGGCCACAGATACGCAGTATTTT. Its protein is CASSMGGGATDTQYF. Complete variable domain (other parts from reference TRBV19 and TRBJ2-3): DGGITQSPKYLFRKEGQNVTLSCEQNLNHDAMYWYRQDPGQGLRLIYYSQIVNDFQKGDIAEGYSVSREKKESFPLTVTSAQKNPTAFYLCASSMGGGATDTQYFGPGTRLTVL.

Remarks on this clone: At one of its ends the junction is not consistent with the germline gene, which may arise from a read error. The rearrangement joins TRBV5-5 to TRBJ1-4; D call uncertain. Germline CDR1 SGHKS, CDR2 YYEKEE (reference sequence). This CDR3 contains 17 residues. For the CDR3, the DNA is TGCGCCAGCAGCCAAGAAATAATGCTAGGTCGGGCGGAAAAACTGTTTTTT. Translating gives CASSQEIMLGRAEKLFF.

This clone was seen a few times. The chain combines TRBV6-5 with TRBJ1-2, with D possibly matching TRBD1 (5 bases). This CDR3 is built from 14 residues. Trimming shortened V by 2 bases and J by 8 bases, and 15 bases separated the two germline ends. CDR1 MNHEY and CDR2 SVGAGI come from the germline V gene. CDR3 nucleotide sequence: TGTGCCAGCAGTTACGGGACTTCAAGAGGGGGCTACACCTTC. This sequence encodes CASSYGTSRGGYTF.

This chain connects TRBV7-3 to TRBJ2-3; D is unresolved. Germline V gene lookup returns CDR1 SGHTA and CDR2 FQGTGA. V lost 4 bases and J 2 bases, leaving 10 bases between the germline ends. This CDR3 comprises 14 residues. This chain's CDR3 is CASSYFPNTDTQYF. CDR3 DNA: TGTGCCAGCAGCTACTTTCCTAACACAGATACGCAGTATTTT. Combining the CDR3 with reference TRBV7-3 and TRBJ2-3 gives the whole variable domain GAGVSQTPSNKVTEKGKYVELRCDPISGHTALYWYRQSLGQGPEFLIYFQGTGAADDSGLPNDRFFAVRPEGSVSTLKIQRTERGDSAVYLCASSYFPNTDTQYFGPGTRLTVL.

The chain couples TRBV6-1 to TRBJ1-1; 7 nucleotides line up with TRBD1. The germline V gene has CDR1 MNHNS and CDR2 SASEGT. The V segment lost 3 bases and the J segment 5 bases; nucleotides outside the gene matches: 15. The CDR3 totals 17 residues. This chain's CDR3 is CASSDASEGARRTEAFF. For the CDR3, the DNA is TGTGCCAGCAGTGATGCAAGTGAGGGGGCAAGACGGACTGAAGCTTTCTTT.

The rearrangement links TRBV14 to TRBJ2-5; 8 bases line up with TRBD1. The CDR3 extends over 14 amino acids. CDR1 and CDR2 from the germline V gene are SGHDN and FVKESK. Unmatched junction bases numbered 8, after V lost 4 bases and J lost 7 bases. CDR3 region: CASSLLTGEATQYF. DNA of the CDR3: TGTGCCAGCAGCCTATTGACAGGGGAGGCGACCCAGTACTTC.

This clone was seen once. The chain employs TRBV5-1 and TRBJ2-1, with D unclear. The V and J ends lost 0 bases and 9 bases respectively, with 7 bases between them. Germline V gene data show CDR1 as SGHRS and CDR2 as YFSETQ. The CDR3 is 12 amino acids. The CDR3 spells CASSLEVGEQFF. In DNA, the CDR3 is TGCGCCAGCAGCTTGGAAGTCGGTGAGCAGTTCTTC.

V and J are TRBV28 and TRBJ2-2, with a weak D call TRBD2 (6 bases). The CDR3 has 17 amino acids. Trimming took 5 bases from V and 5 from J, leaving 21 bases between them. Germline lookup yields CDR1 MDHEN and CDR2 SYDVKM. The CDR3 here is CASSLEIAGSYTGELFF. CDR3 bases: TGTGCCAGCAGTCTCGAAATCGCGGGGAGCTATACCGGGGAGCTGTTTTTT.

This clone has just one count. The chain links TRBV9 to TRBJ2-3, with 12 bases that match TRBD2. The V and J ends lost 5 bases and 0 bases, in that order; junction bases with no gene match: 7. Germline values: CDR1 SGDLS, CDR2 YYNGEE. The CDR3 runs to 17 residues. This chain's CDR3 is CASSPAGTSGSTDTQYF. The CDR3, as DNA: TGTGCCAGCAGTCCCGCCGGGACTAGCGGGAGCACAGATACGCAGTATTTT.

V is TRBV19 and J is TRBJ2-1, with a tentative D call TRBD2 (5 bases). Germline CDR1 reads LNHDA; CDR2 reads SQIVND (reference sequence). V dropped 10 bases and J dropped 11 bases, with 15 bases sitting between them. CDR3 length equals 11 residues. CDR3 DNA sequence: TGTGCCACCGAAGAGAAGCGGAAGCAGTTCTTC. This codes for CATEEKRKQFF.

This clone was found once. The chain carries TRBV6-5 and TRBJ2-5; TRBD1 agrees at 7 bases. Germline V CDR1 and CDR2: MNHEY, SVGAGI. The CDR3 extends over 15 amino acids. V dropped 4 bases and J dropped 6; count of bases not matched to a gene: 11. CDR3 amino acids: CASSLNRGGQKTQYF. In nucleotides, the CDR3 is TGTGCCAGCAGTTTGAACAGGGGCGGACAAAAGACCCAGTACTTC.

As DNA, the CDR3 is TGTGCCAGCAGCTCCCGGACTAGCGGGGAGACCCAGTACTTC. This codes for CASSSRTSGETQYF. The J gene is TRBJ2-5, the V gene TRBV4-2; 11 nucleotides agree with TRBD2. V was clipped by 5 bases and J by 5 bases; unmatched bases: 4. In germline, CDR1 is LGHNA, CDR2 YNFKEQ. This CDR3 contains 14 residues.

This clone was detected only a few times. The V and J genes are TRBV7-8 and TRBJ2-1; TRBD1 aligns across 7 bases. CDR3 size: 13 residues. The germline CDR1 and CDR2 sequences are SGHVS and FQNEAQ. With V trimmed by 1 base and J by 8 bases, 2 bases remained unmatched. CDR3 sequence: CASSLDRGDEQFF. The DNA for the CDR3 is TGTGCCAGCAGCTTAGACAGGGGAGATGAGCAGTTCTTC. Supplemented by reference TRBV7-8 and TRBJ2-1, the full variable domain reads GAGVSQSPRYKVAKRGQDVALRCDPISGHVSLFWYQQALGQGPEFLTYFQNEAQLDKSGLPSDRFFAERPEGSVSTLKIQRTQQEDSAVYLCASSLDRGDEQFFGPGTRLTVL.

The chain links TRBV5-6 to TRBJ2-5; possibly TRBD1 or TRBD2 for D (5 bases each). The V and J ends lost 4 bases and 0 bases respectively, with 7 bases between them. The germline CDR1 and CDR2 sequences are SGHDT and YYEEEE. This CDR3 region has 13 residues. The CDR3 region has the DNA TGTGCCAGCAGCCCGGGACACCAAGAGACCCAGTACTTC. This sequence encodes CASSPGHQETQYF.